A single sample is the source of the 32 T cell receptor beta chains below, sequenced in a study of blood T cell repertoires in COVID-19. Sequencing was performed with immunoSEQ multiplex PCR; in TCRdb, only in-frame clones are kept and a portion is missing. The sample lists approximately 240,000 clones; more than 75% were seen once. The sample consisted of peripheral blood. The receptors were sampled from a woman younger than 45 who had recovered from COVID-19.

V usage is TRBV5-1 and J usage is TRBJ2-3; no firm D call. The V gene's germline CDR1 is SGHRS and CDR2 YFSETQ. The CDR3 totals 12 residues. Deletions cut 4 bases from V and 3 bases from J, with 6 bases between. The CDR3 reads CASSPPTDTQYF. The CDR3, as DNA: TGCGCCAGCAGCCCTCCGACAGATACGCAGTATTTT.

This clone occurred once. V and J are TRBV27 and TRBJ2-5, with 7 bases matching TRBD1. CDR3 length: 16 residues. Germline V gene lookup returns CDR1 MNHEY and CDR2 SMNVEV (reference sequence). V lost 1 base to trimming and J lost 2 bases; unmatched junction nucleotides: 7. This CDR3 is CASSLFWAGGQETQYF. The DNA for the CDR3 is TGTGCCAGCAGTTTATTCTGGGCAGGGGGACAAGAGACCCAGTACTTC.

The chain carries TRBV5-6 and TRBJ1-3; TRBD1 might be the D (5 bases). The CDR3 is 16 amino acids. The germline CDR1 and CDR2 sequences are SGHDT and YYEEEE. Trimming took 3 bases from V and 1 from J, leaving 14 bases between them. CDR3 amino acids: CASSSTVMVSGNTIYF. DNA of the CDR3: TGTGCCAGCAGCTCGACAGTTATGGTGTCTGGAAACACCATATATTTT. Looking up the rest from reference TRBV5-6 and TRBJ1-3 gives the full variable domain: DAGVTQSPTHLIKTRGQQVTLRCSPKSGHDTVSWYQQALGQGPQFIFQYYEEEERQRGNFPDRFSGHQFPNYSSELNVNALLLGDSALYLCASSSTVMVSGNTIYFGEGSWLTVV.

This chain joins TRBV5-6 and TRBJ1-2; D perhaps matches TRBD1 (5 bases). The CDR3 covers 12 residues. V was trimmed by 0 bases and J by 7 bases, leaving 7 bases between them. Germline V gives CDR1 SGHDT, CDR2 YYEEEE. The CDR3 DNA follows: TGTGCCAGCAGCTTGGCGGGGGGTGGCTACACCTTC. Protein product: CASSLAGGGYTF. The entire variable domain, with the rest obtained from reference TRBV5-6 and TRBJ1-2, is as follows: DAGVTQSPTHLIKTRGQQVTLRCSPKSGHDTVSWYQQALGQGPQFIFQYYEEEERQRGNFPDRFSGHQFPNYSSELNVNALLLGDSALYLCASSLAGGGYTFGSGTRLTVV.

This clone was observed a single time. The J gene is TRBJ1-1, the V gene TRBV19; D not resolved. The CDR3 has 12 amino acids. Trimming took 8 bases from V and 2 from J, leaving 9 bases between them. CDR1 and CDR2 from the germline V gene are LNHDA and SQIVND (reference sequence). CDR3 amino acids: CASVDSNTEAFF. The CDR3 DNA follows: TGTGCCAGTGTCGACTCAAACACTGAAGCTTTCTTT.

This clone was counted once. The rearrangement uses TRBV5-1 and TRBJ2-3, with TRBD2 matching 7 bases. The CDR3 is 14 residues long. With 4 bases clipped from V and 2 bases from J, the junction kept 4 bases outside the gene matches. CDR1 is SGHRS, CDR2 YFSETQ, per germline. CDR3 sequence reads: CASSPGGYTDTQYF. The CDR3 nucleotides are TGCGCCAGCAGCCCGGGGGGTTACACAGATACGCAGTATTTT.

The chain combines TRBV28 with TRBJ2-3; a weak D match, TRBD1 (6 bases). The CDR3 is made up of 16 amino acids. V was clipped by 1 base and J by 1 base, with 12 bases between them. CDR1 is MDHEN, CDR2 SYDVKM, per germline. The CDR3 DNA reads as TGTGCCAGCAGTTTATCCACAGGGAAGCGCACAGATACGCAGTATTTT. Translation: CASSLSTGKRTDTQYF. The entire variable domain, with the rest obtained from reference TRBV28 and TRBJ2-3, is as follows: DVKVTQSSRYLVKRTGEKVFLECVQDMDHENMFWYRQDPGLGLRLIYFSYDVKMKEKGDIPEGYSVSREKKERFSLILESASTNQTSMYLCASSLSTGKRTDTQYFGPGTRLTVL.

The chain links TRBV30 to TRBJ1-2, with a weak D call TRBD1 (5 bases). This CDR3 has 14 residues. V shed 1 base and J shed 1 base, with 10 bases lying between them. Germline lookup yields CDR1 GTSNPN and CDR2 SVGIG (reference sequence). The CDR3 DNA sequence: TGTGCCTGGAGTGCCGACAGTATTAACTATGGCTACACCTTC. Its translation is CAWSADSINYGYTF.

In nucleotides, the CDR3 is TGTGCCACCAGCAGAGGCGGGCGCGATAGAAACACCATATATTTT. This translates into CATSRGGRDRNTIYF. The chain employs TRBV15 and TRBJ1-3; D is unresolved. Germline V gene sequence: CDR1 LNHNV, CDR2 YYDKDF (reference sequence). V lost 1 base, J lost 5 bases, and 12 bases lay in between. The CDR3 is made up of 15 amino acids.

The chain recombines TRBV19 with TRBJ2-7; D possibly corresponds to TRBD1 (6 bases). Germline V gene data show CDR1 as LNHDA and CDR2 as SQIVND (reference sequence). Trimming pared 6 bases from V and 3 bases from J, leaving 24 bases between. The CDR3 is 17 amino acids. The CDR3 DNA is TGTGCCAGTAGCCCCTTTTCGGCCAGGGGTCTCTTCTACGAGCAGTACTTC. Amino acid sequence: CASSPFSARGLFYEQYF.

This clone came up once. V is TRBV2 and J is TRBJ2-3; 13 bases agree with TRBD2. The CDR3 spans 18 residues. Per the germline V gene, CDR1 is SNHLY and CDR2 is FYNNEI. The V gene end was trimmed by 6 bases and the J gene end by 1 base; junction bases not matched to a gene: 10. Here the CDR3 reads CASRVRLAGGLRTDTQYF. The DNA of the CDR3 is TGTGCCAGCAGAGTCCGACTAGCGGGGGGCCTACGCACAGATACGCAGTATTTT. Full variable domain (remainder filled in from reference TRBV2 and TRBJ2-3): EPEVTQTPSHQVTQMGQEVILRCVPISNHLYFYWYRQILGQKVEFLVSFYNNEISEKSEIFDDQFSVERPDGSNFTLKIRSTKLEDSAMYFCASRVRLAGGLRTDTQYFGPGTRLTVL.

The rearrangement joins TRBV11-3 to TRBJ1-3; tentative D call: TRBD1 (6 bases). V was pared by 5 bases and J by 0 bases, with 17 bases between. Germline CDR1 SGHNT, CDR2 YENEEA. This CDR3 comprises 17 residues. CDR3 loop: CASSRPGGRRSGNTIYF. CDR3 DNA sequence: TGTGCCAGCAGCCGACCGGGGGGGCGACGCTCTGGAAACACCATATATTTT. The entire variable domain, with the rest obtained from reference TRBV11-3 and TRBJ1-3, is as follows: EAGVVQSPRYKIIEKKQPVAFWCNPISGHNTLYWYLQNLGQGPELLIRYENEEAVDDSQLPKDRFSAERLKGVDSTLKIQPAELGDSAVYLCASSRPGGRRSGNTIYFGEGSWLTVV.

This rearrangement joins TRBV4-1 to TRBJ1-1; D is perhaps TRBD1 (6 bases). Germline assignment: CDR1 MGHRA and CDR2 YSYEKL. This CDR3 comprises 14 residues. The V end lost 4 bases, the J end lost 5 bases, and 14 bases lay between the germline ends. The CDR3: CASSPTGQGTEAFF. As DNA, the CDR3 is TGCGCCAGCAGCCCAACAGGGCAGGGGACTGAAGCTTTCTTT.

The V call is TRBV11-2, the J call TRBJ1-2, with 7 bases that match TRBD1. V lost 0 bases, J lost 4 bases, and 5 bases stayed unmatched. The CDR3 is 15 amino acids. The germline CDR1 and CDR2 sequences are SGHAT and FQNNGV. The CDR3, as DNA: TGTGCCAGCAGCTTAGAGGGACAGCCACCCTATGGCTACACCTTC. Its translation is CASSLEGQPPYGYTF.

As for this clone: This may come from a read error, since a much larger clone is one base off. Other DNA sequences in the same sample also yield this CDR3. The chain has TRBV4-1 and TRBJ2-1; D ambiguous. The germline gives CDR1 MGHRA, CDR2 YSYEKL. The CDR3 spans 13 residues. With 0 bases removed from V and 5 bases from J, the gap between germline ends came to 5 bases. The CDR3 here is CASSQDYNNEQFF. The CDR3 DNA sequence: TGCGCCAGCAGCCAAGATTACAACAATGAGCAGTTCTTC.

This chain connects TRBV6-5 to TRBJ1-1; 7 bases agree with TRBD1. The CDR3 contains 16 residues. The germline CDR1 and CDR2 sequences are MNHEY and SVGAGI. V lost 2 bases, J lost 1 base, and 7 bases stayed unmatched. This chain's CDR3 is CASSYPTGTANTEAFF. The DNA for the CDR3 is TGTGCCAGCAGTTACCCAACCGGGACAGCGAACACTGAAGCTTTCTTT.

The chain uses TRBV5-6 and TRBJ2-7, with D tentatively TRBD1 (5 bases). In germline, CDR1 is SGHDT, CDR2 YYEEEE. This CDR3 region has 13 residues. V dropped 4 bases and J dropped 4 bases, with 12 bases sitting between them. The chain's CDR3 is CASSGHYLYEQYF. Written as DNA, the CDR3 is TGTGCCAGCAGCGGACATTACCTTTACGAGCAGTACTTC.

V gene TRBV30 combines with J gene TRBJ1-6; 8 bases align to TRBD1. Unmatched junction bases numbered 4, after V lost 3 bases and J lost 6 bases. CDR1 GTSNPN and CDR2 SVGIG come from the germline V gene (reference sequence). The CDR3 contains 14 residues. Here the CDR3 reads CAWRHRGSNSPLHF. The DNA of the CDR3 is TGTGCCTGGAGACACAGGGGGAGTAATTCACCCCTCCACTTT.

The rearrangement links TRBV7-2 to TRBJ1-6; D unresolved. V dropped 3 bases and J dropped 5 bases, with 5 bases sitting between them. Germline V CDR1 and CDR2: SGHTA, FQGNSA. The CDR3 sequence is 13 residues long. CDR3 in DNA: TGTGCCAGCAGCTTTCCCAATAATTCACCCCTCCACTTT. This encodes CASSFPNNSPLHF.

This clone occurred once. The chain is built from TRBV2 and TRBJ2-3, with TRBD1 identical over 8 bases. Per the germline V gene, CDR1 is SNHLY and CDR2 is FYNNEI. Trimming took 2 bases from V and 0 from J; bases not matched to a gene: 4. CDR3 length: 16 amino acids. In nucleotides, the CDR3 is TGTGCCAGCAGTGAATATAGGGACAGGAGCACAGATACGCAGTATTTT. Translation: CASSEYRDRSTDTQYF.

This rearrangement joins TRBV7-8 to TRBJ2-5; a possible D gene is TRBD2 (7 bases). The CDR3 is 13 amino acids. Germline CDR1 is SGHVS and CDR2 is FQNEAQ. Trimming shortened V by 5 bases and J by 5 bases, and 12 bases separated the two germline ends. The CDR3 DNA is TGTGCCAGCAGCCCGGGGGGCTGGGAGACCCAGTACTTC. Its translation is CASSPGGWETQYF.

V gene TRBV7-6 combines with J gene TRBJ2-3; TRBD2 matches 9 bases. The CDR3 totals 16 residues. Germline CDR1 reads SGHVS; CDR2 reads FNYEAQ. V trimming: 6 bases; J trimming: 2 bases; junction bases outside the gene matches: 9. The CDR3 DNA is TGTGCCAGCAGGCCAGGAGCGGGGGGATACACAGATACGCAGTATTTT. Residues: CASRPGAGGYTDTQYF.

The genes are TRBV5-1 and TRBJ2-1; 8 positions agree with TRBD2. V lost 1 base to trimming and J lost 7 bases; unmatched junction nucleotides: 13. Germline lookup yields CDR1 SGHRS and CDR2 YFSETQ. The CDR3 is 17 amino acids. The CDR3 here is CASSLSAGGASVNEQFF. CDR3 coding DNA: TGCGCCAGCAGCTTGAGTGCCGGGGGGGCCAGTGTGAATGAGCAGTTCTTC.

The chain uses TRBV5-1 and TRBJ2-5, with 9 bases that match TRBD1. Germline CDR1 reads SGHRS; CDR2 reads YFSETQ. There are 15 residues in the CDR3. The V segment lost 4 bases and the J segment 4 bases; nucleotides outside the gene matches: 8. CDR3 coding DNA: TGCGCCAGCAGCATAGACAGGGGGGTTAGAGAGACCCAGTACTTC. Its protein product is CASSIDRGVRETQYF.

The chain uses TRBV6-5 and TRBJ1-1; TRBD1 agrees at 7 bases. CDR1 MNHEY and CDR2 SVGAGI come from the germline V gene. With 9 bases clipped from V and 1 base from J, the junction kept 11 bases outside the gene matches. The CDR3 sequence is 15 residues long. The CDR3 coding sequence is TGTGCCAGTGCAACAGGGGTCGTGTCGAACACTGAAGCTTTCTTT. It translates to CASATGVVSNTEAFF.

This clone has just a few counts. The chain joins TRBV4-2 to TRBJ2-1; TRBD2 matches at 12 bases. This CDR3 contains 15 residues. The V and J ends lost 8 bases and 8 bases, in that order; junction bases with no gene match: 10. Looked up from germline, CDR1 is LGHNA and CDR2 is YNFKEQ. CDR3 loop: CASGHSSGGAHEQFF. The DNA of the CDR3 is TGTGCCAGCGGGCACTCTAGCGGGGGGGCTCATGAGCAGTTCTTC.

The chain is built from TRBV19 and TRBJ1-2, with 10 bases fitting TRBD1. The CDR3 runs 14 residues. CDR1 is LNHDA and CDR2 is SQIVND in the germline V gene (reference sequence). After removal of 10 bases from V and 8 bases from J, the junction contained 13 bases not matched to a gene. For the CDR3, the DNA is TGTGCCACCTGGTCCCGGGACAGGGGTGGGGGCTACACCTTC. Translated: CATWSRDRGGGYTF.

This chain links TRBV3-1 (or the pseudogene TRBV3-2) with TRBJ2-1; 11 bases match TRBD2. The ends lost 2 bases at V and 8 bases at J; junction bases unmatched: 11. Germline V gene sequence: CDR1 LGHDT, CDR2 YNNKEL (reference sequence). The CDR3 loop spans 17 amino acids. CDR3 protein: CASSQNFGTSGSDEQFF. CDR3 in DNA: TGTGCCAGCAGCCAAAATTTCGGGACTAGCGGCTCGGATGAGCAGTTCTTC.

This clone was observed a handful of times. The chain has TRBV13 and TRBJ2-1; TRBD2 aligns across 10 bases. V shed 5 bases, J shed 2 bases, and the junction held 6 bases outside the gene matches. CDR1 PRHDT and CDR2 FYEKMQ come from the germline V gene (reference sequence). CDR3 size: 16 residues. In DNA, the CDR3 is TGTGCCAGCAGCCGTGGACTAGCGGACGCCTACAATGAGCAGTTCTTC. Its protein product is CASSRGLADAYNEQFF.

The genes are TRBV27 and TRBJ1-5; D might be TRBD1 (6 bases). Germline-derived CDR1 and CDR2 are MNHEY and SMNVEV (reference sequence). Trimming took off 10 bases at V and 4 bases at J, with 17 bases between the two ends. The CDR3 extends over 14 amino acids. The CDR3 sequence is CANPSQGRNQPQHF. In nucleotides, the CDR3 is TGTGCCAATCCCTCTCAGGGGAGAAATCAGCCCCAGCATTTT.

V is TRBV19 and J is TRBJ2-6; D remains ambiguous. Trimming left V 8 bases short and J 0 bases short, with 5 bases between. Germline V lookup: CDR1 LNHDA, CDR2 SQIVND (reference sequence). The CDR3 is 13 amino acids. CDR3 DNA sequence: TGTGCCAGTCGGGTCTCTGGGGCCAACGTCCTGACTTTC. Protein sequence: CASRVSGANVLTF.

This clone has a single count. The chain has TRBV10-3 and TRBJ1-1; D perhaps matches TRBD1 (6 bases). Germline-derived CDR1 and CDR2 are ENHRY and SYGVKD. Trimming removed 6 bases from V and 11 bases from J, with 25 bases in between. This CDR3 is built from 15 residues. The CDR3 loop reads CAISPTRDIKLEAFF. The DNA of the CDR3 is TGTGCCATCAGCCCTACCCGGGACATAAAGCTTGAGGCTTTCTTT.